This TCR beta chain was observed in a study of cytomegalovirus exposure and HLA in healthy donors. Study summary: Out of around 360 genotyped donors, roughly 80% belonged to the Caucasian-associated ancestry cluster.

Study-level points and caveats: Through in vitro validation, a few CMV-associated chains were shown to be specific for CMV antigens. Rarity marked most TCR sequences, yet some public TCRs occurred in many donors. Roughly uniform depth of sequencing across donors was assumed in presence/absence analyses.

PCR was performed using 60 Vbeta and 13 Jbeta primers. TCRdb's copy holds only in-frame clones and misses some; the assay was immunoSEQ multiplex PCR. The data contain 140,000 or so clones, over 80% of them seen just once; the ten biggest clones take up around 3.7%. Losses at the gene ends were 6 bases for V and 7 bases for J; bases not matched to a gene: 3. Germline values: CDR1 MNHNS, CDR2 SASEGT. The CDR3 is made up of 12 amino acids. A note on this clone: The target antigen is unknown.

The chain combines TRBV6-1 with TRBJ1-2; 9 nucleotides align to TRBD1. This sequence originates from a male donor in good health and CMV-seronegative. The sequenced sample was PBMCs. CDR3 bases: TGTGCCAGCAGAGGGACAGGGCGTGGCTACACCTTC. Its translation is CASRGTGRGYTF.